These 16 T cell receptor beta chains were sequenced from one sample in a study of long-term antiretroviral therapy in people with HIV (dated by TCRdb to 2021 to 2024). The immunoSEQ hsTCRB v3.0 assay was used at survey level resolution to sequence the TRB variable region. The clones in this table, taken by TCRdb from immuneACCESS, are in-frame only. Not every clone is retained; where verified, under half of the shortfall comes from an unresolved V gene, and the cause of the rest is unknown. The table for this sample lists some 40,000 clones; 94% of them were counted only once. The ten top clones hold roughly 2.3% of the sample. This specimen was unsorted PBMCs, taken almost 9.5 years after starting antiretroviral therapy. The source is a man aged 30-40 years with HIV.

The chain uses TRBV7-2 and TRBJ2-3, with no clear D. This CDR3 contains 14 residues. The V end was cut by 5 bases, the J end by 1 base, with 10 bases between. Germline V lookup: CDR1 SGHTA, CDR2 FQGNSA. Here the CDR3 reads CASSLLMGTDTQYF. The CDR3 DNA is TGTGCCAGCAGCCTACTAATGGGCACAGATACGCAGTATTTT.

The V call is TRBV6-5, the J call TRBJ1-2; D ambiguous. V was pared by 5 bases and J by 4 bases, with 11 bases between. The CDR3 has 13 amino acids. CDR1 and CDR2 (germline): MNHEY, SVGAGI. This CDR3 reads CASSATDIYGYTF. In DNA, the CDR3 is TGTGCCAGCAGTGCGACTGATATCTATGGCTACACCTTC.

J is TRBJ1-5 and V is TRBV30; D not resolved. This CDR3 has 13 amino acids. The V end lost 0 bases, the J end lost 5 bases, and 8 bases lay between the germline ends. Germline V gene data show CDR1 as GTSNPN and CDR2 as SVGIG (reference sequence). The chain's CDR3 is CAWSVGLHQPQHF. The DNA of the CDR3 is TGTGCCTGGAGTGTGGGGTTGCATCAGCCCCAGCATTTT.

The CDR3 DNA reads TGTGCCAGCAGGCGCACAGGGGGCTCTGGCTACACCTTC. Protein product: CASRRTGGSGYTF. The chain has TRBV27 and TRBJ1-2, with TRBD1 matching over 9 bases. Per the germline V gene, CDR1 is MNHEY and CDR2 is SMNVEV (reference sequence). The CDR3 sequence is 13 residues long. V was pared by 6 bases and J by 7 bases, with 6 bases of the junction left unmatched.

CDR3 sequence reads: CASRALTSGNTIYF. In DNA, the CDR3 is TGTGCCAGCAGGGCGTTGACAAGCGGAAACACCATATATTTT. The V call is TRBV13, the J call TRBJ1-3; no definite D call. The V gene's germline CDR1 is PRHDT and CDR2 FYEKMQ (reference sequence). The CDR3 loop spans 14 amino acids. Trimming took 6 bases from V and 4 from J, leaving 13 bases between them.

The chain carries TRBV5-6 and TRBJ1-6; 7 bases fit TRBD1. The germline gives CDR1 SGHDT, CDR2 YYEEEE. V trimming: 3 bases; J trimming: 8 bases; junction bases outside the gene matches: 5. The CDR3 is 14 amino acids. CDR3 amino acids: CASSSETGDSPLHF. The CDR3 DNA reads TGTGCCAGCAGCTCCGAAACAGGGGATTCACCCCTCCACTTT. The whole variable domain, filled in from reference TRBV5-6 and TRBJ1-6, reads DAGVTQSPTHLIKTRGQQVTLRCSPKSGHDTVSWYQQALGQGPQFIFQYYEEEERQRGNFPDRFSGHQFPNYSSELNVNALLLGDSALYLCASSSETGDSPLHFGNGTRLTVT.

Points on this clone: Relative to the germline gene, one junction end is altered; a read error may explain this. The chain recombines TRBV6-1 with TRBJ2-7; the D is unclear. CDR1 is MNHNS, CDR2 SASEGT, per germline. This CDR3 has 13 amino acids. The CDR3 region is CASSARTVRALDF. As DNA, the CDR3 is TGTGCCAGCAGTGCAAGGACGGTCCGGGCATTGGACTTC.

The chain has TRBV2 and TRBJ2-1, with TRBD2 identical over 9 bases. The germline gives CDR1 SNHLY, CDR2 FYNNEI. Germline trimming cut 7 bases from V and 4 bases from J; bases unmatched to any gene: 11. This CDR3 has 16 amino acids. In DNA, the CDR3 is TGTGCCAGCATGAGAAGCGGGGGGCCAGGGTACAATGAGCAGTTCTTC. Amino acids: CASMRSGGPGYNEQFF.

V gene TRBV6-4 combines with J gene TRBJ1-2; 10 bases are a match to TRBD1. The CDR3 loop spans 15 amino acids. V trimming: 5 bases; J trimming: 4 bases; junction bases outside the gene matches: 7. The germline CDR1 and CDR2 sequences are MRHNA and SNTAGT. The CDR3 nucleotides are TGTGCCAGCAGTAAGGGACAGGGGCCGATCTATGGCTACACCTTC. Protein sequence: CASSKGQGPIYGYTF.

The J gene is TRBJ1-2, the V gene TRBV6-1; D is ambiguous. The CDR3 runs 11 residues. V dropped 10 bases and J dropped 9 bases, with 15 bases sitting between them. The V gene's germline CDR1 is MNHNS and CDR2 SASEGT. The CDR3 is CAISSGPRYTF. The CDR3 region has the DNA TGTGCCATATCCAGCGGGCCGCGCTACACCTTC.

CDR3 sequence: CATSRIGKQETQYF. For the CDR3, the DNA is TGCGCCACCAGTAGAATCGGGAAGCAAGAGACCCAGTACTTC. The gene calls are TRBV5-1 and TRBJ2-5, with D maybe TRBD2 (5 bases). In germline, CDR1 is SGHRS, CDR2 YFSETQ. CDR3 length: 14 amino acids. Trimming removed 9 bases from V and 2 bases from J, with 17 bases in between.

V is TRBV28 and J is TRBJ2-7; D unresolved. Germline CDR1 MDHEN, CDR2 SYDVKM. Deletions cut 4 bases from V and 2 bases from J, with 12 bases between. The CDR3 contains 14 residues. CDR3 DNA sequence: TGTGCCAGCAGTTCGGCAGGTAACCCCTACGAGCAGTACTTC. It yields the protein CASSSAGNPYEQYF.

This chain links TRBV27 with TRBJ1-2; D is uncertain. Germline V gene sequence: CDR1 MNHEY, CDR2 SMNVEV (reference sequence). The V end lost 2 bases, the J end lost 0 bases, and 10 bases lay between the germline ends. The CDR3 contains 15 residues. This chain's CDR3 is CASSLQPATNYGYTF. CDR3 bases: TGTGCCAGCAGTTTACAGCCAGCAACTAACTATGGCTACACCTTC.

This chain connects TRBV6-6 to TRBJ1-1, with a tentative D call TRBD1 (5 bases). This CDR3 contains 13 residues. Trimming took 6 bases from V and 6 from J, leaving 14 bases between them. Germline V lookup: CDR1 MNHNY, CDR2 SVGAGI (reference sequence). CDR3 in DNA: TGTGCCAGCAGCTCAGGGTTAGCAGCTGAAGCTTTCTTT. It yields the protein CASSSGLAAEAFF.

This chain joins TRBV5-6 and TRBJ2-1; 12 nucleotides agree with TRBD2. Germline loops: CDR1 SGHDT, CDR2 YYEEEE. J gave up 7 bases and V 4 bases, and 6 bases lay outside the gene matches. This CDR3 is built from 15 residues. The CDR3, as DNA: TGTGCCAGCAGCCTACTAGCGGGGGGCCTTAATGAGCAGTTCTTC. Encoded protein: CASSLLAGGLNEQFF.

The chain employs TRBV9 and TRBJ2-2, with a possible D match to TRBD2 (6 bases). V lost 0 bases, J lost 0 bases, and 9 bases lay in between. The CDR3 has 16 residues. Germline CDR1 is SGDLS and CDR2 is YYNGEE. DNA of the CDR3: TGTGCCAGCAGCGTAGATGGCGGGGCGAACACCGGGGAGCTGTTTTTT. Residues: CASSVDGGANTGELFF.